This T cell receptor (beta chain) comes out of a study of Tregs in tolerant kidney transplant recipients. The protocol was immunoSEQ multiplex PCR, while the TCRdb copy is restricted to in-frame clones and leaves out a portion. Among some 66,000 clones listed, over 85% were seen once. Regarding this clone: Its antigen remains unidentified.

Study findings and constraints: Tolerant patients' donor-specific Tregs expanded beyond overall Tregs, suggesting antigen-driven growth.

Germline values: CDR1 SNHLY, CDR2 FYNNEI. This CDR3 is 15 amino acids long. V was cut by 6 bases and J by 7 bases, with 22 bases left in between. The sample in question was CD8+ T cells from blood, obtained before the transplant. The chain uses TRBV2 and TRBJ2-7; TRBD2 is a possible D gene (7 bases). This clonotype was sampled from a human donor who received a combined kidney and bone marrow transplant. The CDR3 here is CASSLGGRGIEEQYF. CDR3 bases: TGTGCCAGCAGCTTGGGGGGGCGGGGGATAGAGGAGCAGTACTTC.